These 5 T cell receptor beta chains came from one sample sequenced in a study of blood T cell repertoires in COVID-19. Produced via immunoSEQ multiplex PCR; TCRdb's table is partial and in-frame only. This sample has tens of thousands of clones, with 78% found just once. The sample was peripheral blood. The receptors stem from a human donor in a cohort sampled during active COVID-19.

CDR3 DNA: TGTGCCAGCAGCCCCCGGGGATCGAAAGAGACCCAGTACTTC. It is translated as CASSPRGSKETQYF. V gene TRBV7-3 combines with J gene TRBJ2-5, with D maybe TRBD2 (5 bases). The germline V and J ends were trimmed by 5 bases and 3 bases, with 13 bases remaining between them. The germline CDR1 and CDR2 sequences are SGHTA and FQGTGA. This CDR3 is built from 14 residues.

The chain combines TRBV7-6 with TRBJ1-2; the D gene is possibly TRBD1 (5 bases). Deletions cut 6 bases from V and 2 bases from J, with 16 bases between. The CDR3 extends over 15 amino acids. Germline V gives CDR1 SGHVS, CDR2 FNYEAQ. CDR3 sequence (DNA): TGTGCCAGCAGTCTAGAGGTGGGGGGGAACTATGGCTACACCTTC. Protein sequence: CASSLEVGGNYGYTF.

The genes are TRBV7-2 and TRBJ2-3; a possible D gene is TRBD1 (6 bases). Trimming stripped 2 bases from V and 2 bases from J, with 11 bases between. The CDR3 contains 15 residues. Germline lookup yields CDR1 SGHTA and CDR2 FQGNSA. CDR3 sequence: CASSLWRTVTDTQYF. The CDR3 DNA reads TGTGCCAGCAGCTTATGGAGGACAGTCACAGATACGCAGTATTTT.

The rearrangement uses TRBV29-1 and TRBJ2-2; D gene ambiguous. The V gene's germline CDR1 is SQVTM and CDR2 ANQGSEA. V was pared by 2 bases and J by 0 bases, with 10 bases between. This CDR3 contains 15 residues. CDR3 nucleotides: TGCAGCGTTGAATATGAGAGTGCGAACACCGGGGAGCTGTTTTTT. Its translation is CSVEYESANTGELFF.

This chain joins TRBV6-6 and TRBJ2-7; 12 bases are a match to TRBD1. This CDR3 comprises 15 residues. Germline V gives CDR1 MNHNY, CDR2 SVGAGI (reference sequence). V lost 7 bases, J lost 5 bases, and 9 bases stayed unmatched. In nucleotides, the CDR3 is TGTGCCAGCACCTCGGTAGGGACAGGGGGCGACGAGCAGTACTTC. As protein: CASTSVGTGGDEQYF.